Below, 20 T cell receptor beta chains from the same sample are listed, as sequenced in a study of blood T cell repertoires in COVID-19. Libraries were prepared by immunoSEQ multiplex PCR; TCRdb keeps only in-frame clonotypes and omits some of them. The sample includes 250,000 or so clones, roughly 89% seen only once; the top ten take 8.8%. Sequences were obtained from PBMCs or T cells enriched from blood (not recorded which). Receptors were obtained from a man between 35 and 55 years old who had recovered from COVID-19.

This clone was seen more than once but under ten times. V and J are TRBV7-2 and TRBJ2-7; TRBD2 aligns across 9 bases. The CDR3 consists of 15 residues. The V and J ends lost 2 bases and 4 bases, in that order; junction bases with no gene match: 6. Germline V gives CDR1 SGHTA, CDR2 FQGNSA. The CDR3 DNA is TGTGCCAGCAGCTTAAGTCTAGCGGGGAATTACGAGCAGTACTTC. Its translation is CASSLSLAGNYEQYF.

J is TRBJ2-2 and V is TRBV3-1 (or the pseudogene TRBV3-2), with D perhaps matching TRBD1 (6 bases). V lost 1 base to trimming and J lost 7 bases, with 13 bases between them. Germline assignment: CDR1 LGHDT and CDR2 YNNKEL (reference sequence). CDR3 length equals 15 residues. The CDR3 loop reads CASSQGGLLSGELFF. The CDR3 DNA is TGTGCCAGCAGCCAAGGGGGGCTCCTTAGCGGGGAGCTGTTTTTT.

This chain connects TRBV5-4 to TRBJ1-6; D gene ambiguous. The CDR3 runs 19 residues. Deletions cut 0 bases from V and 0 bases from J, with 16 bases between. Germline V gene sequence: CDR1 SGHNT, CDR2 YYREEE (reference sequence). CDR3 loop: CASSLVSGFVSSYNSPLHF. The CDR3 DNA is TGTGCCAGCAGCTTGGTTTCGGGGTTTGTTAGCTCCTATAATTCACCCCTCCACTTT. Filled out from reference TRBV5-4 and TRBJ1-6, the complete variable domain reads ETGVTQSPTHLIKTRGQQVTLRCSSQSGHNTVSWYQQALGQGPQFIFQYYREEENGRGNFPPRFSGLQFPNYSSELNVNALELDDSALYLCASSLVSGFVSSYNSPLHFGNGTRLTVT.

This chain joins TRBV18 and TRBJ2-1; D unresolved. The V end was cut by 0 bases, the J end by 2 bases, with 14 bases between. CDR1 and CDR2 (germline): KGHSH, LQKENI. There are 17 residues in the CDR3. The CDR3 nucleotides read TGTGCCAGCTCACCACCGTTGCATCTCTCTACCTACAATGAGCAGTTCTTC. Translated, it gives CASSPPLHLSTYNEQFF. The full variable domain, rest sourced from reference TRBV18 and TRBJ2-1, is NAGVMQNPRHLVRRRGQEARLRCSPMKGHSHVYWYRQLPEEGLKFMVYLQKENIIDESGMPKERFSAEFPKEGPSILRIQQVVRGDSAAYFCASSPPLHLSTYNEQFFGPGTRLTVL.

The genes are TRBV3-1 (or the pseudogene TRBV3-2) and TRBJ1-1; 8 bases align to TRBD1. Trimming cost V 2 bases and J 6 bases; bases outside gene matches: 5. CDR3 length equals 14 residues. From germline, CDR1 is LGHDT and CDR2 YNNKEL (reference sequence). For the CDR3, the DNA is TGTGCCAGCAGCCAATACAGGGGGGCCGCTGAAGCTTTCTTT. Translation gives CASSQYRGAAEAFF.

The J gene is TRBJ1-1, the V gene TRBV18, with no clear D. The CDR3 totals 14 residues. Germline values: CDR1 KGHSH, CDR2 LQKENI. Trimming took off 0 bases at V and 2 bases at J, with 7 bases between the two ends. CDR3 nucleotide sequence: TGTGCCAGCTCACCACCGGAGAGAAACACTGAAGCTTTCTTT. Translating gives CASSPPERNTEAFF.

The genes are TRBV4-2 and TRBJ2-3; 9 bases match TRBD2. The CDR3 runs 19 residues. Germline V lookup: CDR1 LGHNA, CDR2 YNFKEQ. The V segment lost 0 bases and the J segment 2 bases; nucleotides outside the gene matches: 12. The CDR3 DNA reads as TGTGCCAGCAGCCAAGATGTTCAAGCGGGGGGCCGACCCACAGATACGCAGTATTTT. Translation: CASSQDVQAGGRPTDTQYF.

As for this clone: Germline and junction disagree at one end, which may indicate a read error. The rearrangement joins TRBV24-1 to TRBJ2-7; the match to TRBD2 covers 12 bases. This CDR3 spans 13 amino acids. CDR1 is KGHDR, CDR2 SFDVKD, per germline. The CDR3 here is CATSDTSTSGRHF. In nucleotides, the CDR3 is TGTGCCACCAGTGATACATCGACTAGCGGGAGACACTTC.

The V call is TRBV13, the J call TRBJ1-1; 11 bases fit TRBD1. V lost 3 bases and J lost 1; bases outside the gene matches: 4. The CDR3 length is 16 residues. CDR1 and CDR2 (germline): PRHDT, FYEKMQ (reference sequence). CDR3 sequence: CASSLGQGVQNTEAFF. CDR3 nucleotides: TGTGCCAGCAGCTTGGGACAGGGGGTCCAGAACACTGAAGCTTTCTTT.

The chain couples TRBV27 to TRBJ2-6; D is ambiguous. From germline, CDR1 is MNHEY and CDR2 SMNVEV (reference sequence). This CDR3 contains 14 residues. The ends were cut back, 4 bases at V and 1 base at J, with 5 bases in the middle. The CDR3 reads CASSYASGANVLTF. CDR3 nucleotide sequence: TGTGCCAGCAGTTATGCGTCTGGGGCCAACGTCCTGACTTTC.

The genes are TRBV29-1 and TRBJ2-3; tentative D call: TRBD2 (5 bases). V lost 5 bases and J 6 bases, leaving 9 bases between the germline ends. Germline CDR1 is SQVTM and CDR2 is ANQGSEA. CDR3 length: 11 residues. CDR3 protein: CSVNQRDTQYF. In DNA, the CDR3 is TGCAGCGTTAATCAGCGGGATACGCAGTATTTT.

The genes are TRBV5-4 and TRBJ2-3; D might be TRBD1 (6 bases). CDR1 and CDR2 (germline): SGHNT, YYREEE (reference sequence). The CDR3 is 14 amino acids. The V end lost 3 bases, the J end lost 3 bases, and 11 bases lay between the germline ends. CDR3 region: CASSSGDITDTQYF. The DNA of the CDR3 is TGTGCCAGCAGCTCAGGGGACATAACAGATACGCAGTATTTT.

The chain has TRBV25-1 and TRBJ1-2, with D unresolved. Trimming cost V 1 base and J 5 bases, with 8 bases left between them. Germline V lookup: CDR1 MGHDK, CDR2 SYGVNS. CDR3 length: 13 amino acids. The CDR3 reads CASSELTAYGYTF. CDR3 bases: TGTGCCAGCAGTGAATTGACTGCATATGGCTACACCTTC.

The genes are TRBV4-1 and TRBJ2-2, with 11 nucleotides matching TRBD1. The V gene's germline CDR1 is MGHRA and CDR2 YSYEKL. The CDR3 runs 15 residues. J lost 6 bases, V lost 5 bases, and 5 bases had no gene match. CDR3 sequence: CASSKGQGDPGELFF. The DNA for the CDR3 is TGCGCCAGCAGCAAGGGACAGGGGGACCCCGGGGAGCTGTTTTTT.

The chain uses TRBV18 and TRBJ1-1, with TRBD1 as a possible D gene (5 bases). The CDR3 runs to 14 residues. V lost 1 base to trimming and J lost 6 bases, with 12 bases between them. Germline-derived CDR1 and CDR2 are KGHSH and LQKENI. DNA for the CDR3: TGTGCCAGCTCACCACAGGAGGGGACCTCTGAAGCTTTCTTT. Protein sequence: CASSPQEGTSEAFF.

The chain is built from TRBV6-5 and TRBJ1-1; 9 bases line up with TRBD1. V shed 7 bases, J shed 4 bases, and the junction held 7 bases outside the gene matches. Germline V gives CDR1 MNHEY, CDR2 SVGAGI. The CDR3 is 14 amino acids. DNA of the CDR3: TGTGCCAGCATTCCGGGACAGGGAGGCACTGAAGCTTTCTTT. Amino acid sequence: CASIPGQGGTEAFF.

This clone appeared a single time. The chain couples TRBV24-1 to TRBJ2-3, with a tentative D call TRBD2 (5 bases). In germline, CDR1 is KGHDR, CDR2 SFDVKD. There are 15 residues in the CDR3. Trimming removed 4 bases from V and 8 bases from J, with 18 bases in between. Here the CDR3 reads CATSDSGVSLGTQYF. The DNA of the CDR3 is TGTGCCACCAGTGACTCCGGGGTTTCCCTAGGTACGCAGTATTTT.

The CDR3 region has the DNA TGTGCCAGCAGTTACTTCGTATTGGTGAGGGAGACCCAGTACTTC. Amino acids: CASSYFVLVRETQYF. J is TRBJ2-5 and V is TRBV6-2 or TRBV6-3, with D uncertain. V lost 1 base to trimming and J lost 5 bases, with 14 bases between them. Germline loops: CDR1 MNHEY, CDR2 SVGEGT. The CDR3 is 15 amino acids.

This chain uses TRBV6-7 with TRBJ1-2; TRBD1 aligns across 7 bases. TRBV6-7 is treated as an ORF (open reading frame) with a function not yet certain. The V segment lost 2 bases and the J segment 8 bases; nucleotides outside the gene matches: 17. CDR3 size: 17 residues. The CDR3: CASSYRDSSFQHRGYTF. In DNA form, the CDR3 reads TGTGCCAGCAGTTACAGGGACAGCTCTTTCCAGCACAGGGGCTACACCTTC.

The J gene is TRBJ1-2, the V gene TRBV11-2, with D maybe TRBD1 (5 bases). CDR1 and CDR2 from the germline V gene are SGHAT and FQNNGV. With 5 bases removed from V and 4 bases from J, the gap between germline ends came to 17 bases. The CDR3 length is 15 residues. For the CDR3, the DNA is TGTGCCAGCAGCCCCAATGGAGGGGACCTCTATGGCTACACCTTC. Residues: CASSPNGGDLYGYTF.